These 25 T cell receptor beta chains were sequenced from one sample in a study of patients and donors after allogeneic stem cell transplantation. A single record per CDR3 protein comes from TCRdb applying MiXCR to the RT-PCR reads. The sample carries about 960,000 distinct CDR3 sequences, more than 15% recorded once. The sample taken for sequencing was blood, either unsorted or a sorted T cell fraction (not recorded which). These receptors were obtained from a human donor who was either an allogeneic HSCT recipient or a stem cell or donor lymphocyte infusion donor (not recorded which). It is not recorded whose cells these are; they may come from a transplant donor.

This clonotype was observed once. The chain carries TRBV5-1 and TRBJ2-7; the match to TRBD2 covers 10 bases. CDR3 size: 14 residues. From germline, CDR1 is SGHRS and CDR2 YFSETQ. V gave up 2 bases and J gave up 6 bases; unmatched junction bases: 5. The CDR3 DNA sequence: TGCGCCAGCAGCTTAGCGGGACTAGCGCGCGAGCAGTACTTC. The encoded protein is CASSLAGLAREQYF.

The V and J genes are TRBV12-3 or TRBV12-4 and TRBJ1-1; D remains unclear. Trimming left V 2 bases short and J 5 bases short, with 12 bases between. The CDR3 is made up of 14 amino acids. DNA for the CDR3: TGTGCCAGCAGTTTACGTCCCCTGCGGACTGAAGCTTTCTTT. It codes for CASSLRPLRTEAFF.

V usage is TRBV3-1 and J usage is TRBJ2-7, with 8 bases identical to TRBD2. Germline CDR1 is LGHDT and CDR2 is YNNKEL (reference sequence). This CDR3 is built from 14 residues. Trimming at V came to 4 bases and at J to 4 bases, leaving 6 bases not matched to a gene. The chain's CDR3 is CASSRPGLDYEQYF. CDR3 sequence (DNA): TGTGCCAGCAGCCGCCCGGGACTAGATTACGAGCAGTACTTC.

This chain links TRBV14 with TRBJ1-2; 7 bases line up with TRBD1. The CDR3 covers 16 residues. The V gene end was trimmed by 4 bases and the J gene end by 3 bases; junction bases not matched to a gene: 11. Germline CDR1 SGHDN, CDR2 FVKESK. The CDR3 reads CASSPRPQGWDYGYTF. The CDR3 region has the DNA TGTGCCAGCAGCCCCCGTCCACAGGGGTGGGACTATGGCTACACCTTC.

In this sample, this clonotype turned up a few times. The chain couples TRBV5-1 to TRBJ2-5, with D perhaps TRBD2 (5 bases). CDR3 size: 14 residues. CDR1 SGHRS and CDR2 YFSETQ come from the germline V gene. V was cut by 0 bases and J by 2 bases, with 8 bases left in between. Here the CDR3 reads CASSLERLQETQYF. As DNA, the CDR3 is TGCGCCAGCAGCTTGGAGCGACTACAAGAGACCCAGTACTTC.

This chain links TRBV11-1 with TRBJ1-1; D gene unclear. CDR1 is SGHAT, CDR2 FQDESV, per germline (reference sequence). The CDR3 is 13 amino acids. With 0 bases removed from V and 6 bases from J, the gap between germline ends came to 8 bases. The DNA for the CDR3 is TGTGCCAGCAGCTTAGCGCGGATCGCTGAAGCTTTCTTT. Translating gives CASSLARIAEAFF.

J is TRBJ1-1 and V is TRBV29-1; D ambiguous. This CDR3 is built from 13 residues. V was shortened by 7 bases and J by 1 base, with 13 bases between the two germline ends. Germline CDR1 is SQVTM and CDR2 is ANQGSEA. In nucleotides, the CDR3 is TGCAGCGCCAGCACGTACCGGAACACTGAAGCTTTCTTT. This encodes CSASTYRNTEAFF.

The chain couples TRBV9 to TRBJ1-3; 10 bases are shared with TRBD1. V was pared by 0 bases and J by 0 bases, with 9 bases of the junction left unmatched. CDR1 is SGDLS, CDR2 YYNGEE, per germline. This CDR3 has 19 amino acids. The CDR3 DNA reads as TGTGCCAGCAGCGTAGAGTATCCTGACAGGGGGCACTCTGGAAACACCATATATTTT. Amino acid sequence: CASSVEYPDRGHSGNTIYF.

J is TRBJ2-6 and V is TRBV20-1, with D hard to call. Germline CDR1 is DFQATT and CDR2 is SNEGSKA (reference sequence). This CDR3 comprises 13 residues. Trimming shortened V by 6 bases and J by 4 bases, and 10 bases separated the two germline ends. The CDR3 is CSADFYGANVLTF. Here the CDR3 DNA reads TGCAGTGCAGACTTTTACGGGGCCAACGTCCTGACTTTC.

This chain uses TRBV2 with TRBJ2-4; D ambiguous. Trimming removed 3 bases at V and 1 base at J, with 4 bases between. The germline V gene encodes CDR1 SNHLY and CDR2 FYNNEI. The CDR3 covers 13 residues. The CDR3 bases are TGTGCCAGCAGTGATTTCGCCAAAAACATTCAGTACTTC. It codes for CASSDFAKNIQYF.

CDR3 in DNA: TGTGCCTGGGCTGGGGGCCTCGCTTACGAGCAGTACTTC. The encoded protein is CAWAGGLAYEQYF. This chain uses TRBV30 with TRBJ2-7; perhaps TRBD1 as D (6 bases). The V gene's germline CDR1 is GTSNPN and CDR2 SVGIG (reference sequence). The V end was cut by 5 bases, the J end by 4 bases, with 15 bases between. CDR3 size: 13 residues.

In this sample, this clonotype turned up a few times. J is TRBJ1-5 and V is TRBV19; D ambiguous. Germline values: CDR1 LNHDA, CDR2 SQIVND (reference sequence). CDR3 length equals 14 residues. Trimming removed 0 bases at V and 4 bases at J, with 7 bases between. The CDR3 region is CASSIDRGNQPQHF. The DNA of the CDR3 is TGTGCCAGTAGTATAGATCGCGGGAATCAGCCCCAGCATTTT.

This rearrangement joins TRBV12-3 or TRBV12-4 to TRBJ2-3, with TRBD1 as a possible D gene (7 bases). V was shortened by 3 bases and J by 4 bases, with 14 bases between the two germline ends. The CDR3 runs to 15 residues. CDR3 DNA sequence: TGTGCCAGCAGTTTGCGGGACAGTACCTCAGATACGCAGTATTTT. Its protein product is CASSLRDSTSDTQYF.

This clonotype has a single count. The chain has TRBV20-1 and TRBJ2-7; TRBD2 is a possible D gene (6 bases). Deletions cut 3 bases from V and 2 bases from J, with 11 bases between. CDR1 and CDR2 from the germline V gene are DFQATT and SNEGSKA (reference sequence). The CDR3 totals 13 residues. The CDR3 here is CSASLARAYEQYF. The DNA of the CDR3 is TGCAGTGCTAGCCTAGCGCGGGCCTACGAGCAGTACTTC.

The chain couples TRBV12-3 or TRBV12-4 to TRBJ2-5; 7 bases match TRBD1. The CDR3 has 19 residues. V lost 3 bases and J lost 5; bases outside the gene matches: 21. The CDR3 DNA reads TGTGCCAGCAGTTTTTACAAAGGGGGCAGGGGTCGAATCTCGGAGACCCAGTACTTC. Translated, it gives CASSFYKGGRGRISETQYF.

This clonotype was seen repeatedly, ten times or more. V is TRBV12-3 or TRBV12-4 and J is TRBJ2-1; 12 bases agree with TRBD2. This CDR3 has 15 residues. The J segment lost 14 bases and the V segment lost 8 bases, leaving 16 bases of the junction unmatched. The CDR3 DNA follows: TGTGCCAGCGCCCGACTAGCGGGAGTTCTTGTATGCGAGTTCTTC. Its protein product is CASARLAGVLVCEFF.

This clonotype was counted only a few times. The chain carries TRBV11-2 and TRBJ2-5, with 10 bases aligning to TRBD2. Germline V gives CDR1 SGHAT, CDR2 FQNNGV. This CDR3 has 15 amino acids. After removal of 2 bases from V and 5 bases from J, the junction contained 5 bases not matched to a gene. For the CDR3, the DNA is TGTGCCAGCAGCTTAAGCGGGGGGGCCCGGGAGACCCAGTACTTC. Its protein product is CASSLSGGARETQYF.

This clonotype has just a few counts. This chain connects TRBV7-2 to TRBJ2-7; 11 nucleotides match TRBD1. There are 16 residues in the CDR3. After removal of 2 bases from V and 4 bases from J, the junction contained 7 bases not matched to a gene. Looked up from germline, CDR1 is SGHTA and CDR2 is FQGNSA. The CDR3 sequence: CASSLRSGTGGYEQYF. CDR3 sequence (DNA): TGTGCCAGCAGCTTACGGTCCGGGACAGGGGGTTACGAGCAGTACTTC.

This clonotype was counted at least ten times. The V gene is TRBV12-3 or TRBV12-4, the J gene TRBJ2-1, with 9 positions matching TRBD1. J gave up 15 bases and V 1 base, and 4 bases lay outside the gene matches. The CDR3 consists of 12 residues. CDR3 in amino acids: CASSLVGTGRFF. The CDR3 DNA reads TGTGCCAGCAGTTTAGTTGGGACAGGGCGGTTCTTC.

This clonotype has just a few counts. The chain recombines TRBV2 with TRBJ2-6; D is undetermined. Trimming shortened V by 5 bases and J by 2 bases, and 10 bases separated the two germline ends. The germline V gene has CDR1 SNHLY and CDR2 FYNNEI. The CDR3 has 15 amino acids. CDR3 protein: CASSKGRAGANVLTF. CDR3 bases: TGTGCCAGCAGTAAGGGTCGAGCTGGGGCCAACGTCCTGACTTTC.

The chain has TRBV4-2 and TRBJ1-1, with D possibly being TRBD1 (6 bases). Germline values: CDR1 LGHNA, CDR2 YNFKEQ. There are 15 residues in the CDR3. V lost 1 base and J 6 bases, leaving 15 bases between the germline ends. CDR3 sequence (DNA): TGTGCCAGCAGCCAAGCAGGGGCCAGGGCCGCTGAAGCTTTCTTT. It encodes CASSQAGARAAEAFF.

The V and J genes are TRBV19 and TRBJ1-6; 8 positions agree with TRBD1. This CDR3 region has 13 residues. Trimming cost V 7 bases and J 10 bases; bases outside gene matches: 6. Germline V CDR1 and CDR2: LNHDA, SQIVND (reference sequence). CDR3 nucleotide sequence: TGTGCCAGTAATGACAGGGGTCAGTCACCCCTCCACTTT. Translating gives CASNDRGQSPLHF. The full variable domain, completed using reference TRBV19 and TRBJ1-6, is DGGITQSPKYLFRKEGQNVTLSCEQNLNHDAMYWYRQDPGQGLRLIYYSQIVNDFQKGDIAEGYSVSREKKESFPLTVTSAQKNPTAFYLCASNDRGQSPLHFGNGTRLTVT.

The DNA for the CDR3 is TGCGCCAGCAGCCATACCACAGGGGGGACTGAAGCTTTCTTT. This sequence encodes CASSHTTGGTEAFF. The rearrangement links TRBV4-1 to TRBJ1-1; 8 nucleotides match TRBD1. Germline CDR1 and CDR2: MGHRA and YSYEKL. This CDR3 has 14 residues. V trimming: 3 bases; J trimming: 5 bases; junction bases outside the gene matches: 5.

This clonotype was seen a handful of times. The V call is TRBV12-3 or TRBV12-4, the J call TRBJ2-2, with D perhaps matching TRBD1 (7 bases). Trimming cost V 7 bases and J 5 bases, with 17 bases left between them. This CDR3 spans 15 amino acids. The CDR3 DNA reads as TGTGCCAGCAACCTCCAGGGGGGTCGGACCGGGGAGCTGTTTTTT. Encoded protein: CASNLQGGRTGELFF.

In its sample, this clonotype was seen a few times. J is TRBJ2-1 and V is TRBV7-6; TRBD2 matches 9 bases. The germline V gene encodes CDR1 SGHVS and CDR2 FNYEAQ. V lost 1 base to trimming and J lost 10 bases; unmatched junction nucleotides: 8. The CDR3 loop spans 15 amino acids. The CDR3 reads CASSLGAGGLREQFF. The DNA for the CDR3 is TGTGCCAGCAGCTTAGGCGCGGGAGGGCTAAGGGAGCAGTTCTTC.